The 26 T cell receptor beta chains below come from one sample, sequenced in a study of control samples from healthy donors and cancer patients. Method: immunoSEQ multiplex PCR; TCRdb's copy keeps in-frame clones and lacks some. The table shows approximately 70,000 clones, with approximately 89% occurring only once. Sample: PBMCs. These receptors all stem from a woman between 45 and 65 years old with head and neck cancer.

V usage is TRBV9 and J usage is TRBJ2-7, with D tentatively TRBD2 (5 bases). This CDR3 has 15 amino acids. V shed 0 bases and J shed 0 bases, with 10 bases lying between them. Germline loops: CDR1 SGDLS, CDR2 YYNGEE. The CDR3 is CASSVGTLSSYEQYF. The CDR3 nucleotides are TGTGCCAGCAGCGTAGGGACTCTCTCCTCCTACGAGCAGTACTTC.

The chain couples TRBV5-1 to TRBJ1-1; no firm D call. Trimming took off 0 bases at V and 7 bases at J, with 10 bases between the two ends. The CDR3 runs 13 residues. Germline V gene sequence: CDR1 SGHRS, CDR2 YFSETQ. The CDR3 sequence is CASSLVAGGEAFF. CDR3 nucleotides: TGCGCCAGCAGCTTGGTCGCCGGCGGTGAAGCTTTCTTT.

This chain connects TRBV7-9 to TRBJ1-6, with unresolved D. The CDR3 has 14 amino acids. Trimming removed 6 bases at V and 9 bases at J, with 15 bases between. In germline, CDR1 is SEHNR, CDR2 FQNEAQ (reference sequence). The CDR3, as DNA: TGTGCCAGCAGATACGGGAGCCCGGGTTCACCCCTCCACTTT. Protein: CASRYGSPGSPLHF.

V and J are TRBV20-1 and TRBJ1-1; D might be TRBD1 (6 bases). V was trimmed by 4 bases and J by 7 bases, leaving 7 bases between them. Germline CDR1 is DFQATT and CDR2 is SNEGSKA (reference sequence). This CDR3 has 10 residues. In nucleotides, the CDR3 is TGCAGTGCTACAGGGGTTGAAGCTTTCTTT. It yields the protein CSATGVEAFF.

CDR3 coding DNA: TGCAGCGTCCCGGACCCCGGGACAGGGGATGAAAAACTGTTTTTT. This gives the protein CSVPDPGTGDEKLFF. V is TRBV29-1 and J is TRBJ1-4, with TRBD1 matching over 10 bases. Germline values: CDR1 SQVTM, CDR2 ANQGSEA. The CDR3 spans 15 residues. With V trimmed by 6 bases and J by 6 bases, 10 bases remained unmatched.

The chain couples TRBV5-4 to TRBJ1-5; D is uncertain. Trimming pared 0 bases from V and 2 bases from J, leaving 9 bases between. Germline V gene lookup returns CDR1 SGHNT and CDR2 YYREEE (reference sequence). This CDR3 spans 15 amino acids. The CDR3: CASSLGGVGNQPQHF. CDR3 nucleotides: TGTGCCAGCAGCTTGGGGGGTGTGGGCAATCAGCCCCAGCATTTT.

The CDR3 loop is CASSAIRADRGGYEQYF. DNA for the CDR3: TGTGCCAGCAGTGCTATAAGGGCGGACAGGGGAGGCTACGAGCAGTACTTC. The chain employs TRBV2 and TRBJ2-7; 9 positions match TRBD1. CDR3 length: 17 amino acids. Per germline, CDR1 SNHLY and CDR2 FYNNEI. Trimming at V came to 4 bases and at J to 3 bases, leaving 13 bases not matched to a gene.

There are a few counts of this clone. The rearrangement joins TRBV10-2 to TRBJ1-1, with D uncertain. Germline V gene data show CDR1 as WSHSY and CDR2 as SAAADI. Trimming took off 5 bases at V and 0 bases at J, with 7 bases between the two ends. The CDR3 sequence is 13 residues long. CDR3 bases: TGCGCCAGCAGTCCCCTAGTGAACACTGAAGCTTTCTTT. Translated: CASSPLVNTEAFF.

The chain employs TRBV7-2 and TRBJ2-1; D not resolved. Deletions cut 3 bases from V and 1 base from J, with 1 base between. The CDR3 loop spans 12 amino acids. The germline gives CDR1 SGHTA, CDR2 FQGNSA. The CDR3, as DNA: TGTGCCAGCAGCTTTTCCTACAATGAGCAGTTCTTC. It codes for CASSFSYNEQFF.

The genes are TRBV5-4 and TRBJ1-2, with D maybe TRBD1 (5 bases). Germline V CDR1 and CDR2: SGHNT, YYREEE (reference sequence). Deletions cut 3 bases from V and 4 bases from J, with 13 bases between. There are 14 residues in the CDR3. CDR3 protein: CASSSAGWVYGYTF. In DNA, the CDR3 is TGTGCCAGCAGCTCTGCAGGGTGGGTCTATGGCTACACCTTC. Complete variable domain (other parts from reference TRBV5-4 and TRBJ1-2): ETGVTQSPTHLIKTRGQQVTLRCSSQSGHNTVSWYQQALGQGPQFIFQYYREEENGRGNFPPRFSGLQFPNYSSELNVNALELDDSALYLCASSSAGWVYGYTFGSGTRLTVV.

Only one count was recorded for this clone. The gene calls are TRBV24-1 and TRBJ2-5, with 12 positions matching TRBD2. In germline, CDR1 is KGHDR, CDR2 SFDVKD. The CDR3 length is 19 residues. V was clipped by 2 bases and J by 4 bases; unmatched bases: 13. CDR3 amino acids: CATSDSGTSGGLGGETQYF. The DNA for the CDR3 is TGTGCCACCAGTGATTCGGGAACTAGCGGGGGGCTGGGGGGAGAGACCCAGTACTTC.

The genes are TRBV5-4 and TRBJ2-5, with unresolved D. The CDR3 is 14 residues long. Germline V CDR1 and CDR2: SGHNT, YYREEE (reference sequence). Trimming left V 4 bases short and J 7 bases short, with 17 bases between. The CDR3 loop is CASSQSGRDGTQYF. The DNA for the CDR3 is TGTGCCAGCAGCCAAAGTGGTAGAGACGGGACCCAGTACTTC.

The J gene is TRBJ1-5, the V gene TRBV24-1, with D perhaps matching TRBD1 (5 bases). Germline CDR1 KGHDR, CDR2 SFDVKD. V lost 1 base to trimming and J lost 3 bases, with 15 bases between them. The CDR3 loop spans 17 amino acids. This chain's CDR3 is CATSDLWGSPDNQPQHF. As DNA, the CDR3 is TGTGCCACCAGTGATTTATGGGGGAGCCCGGACAATCAGCCCCAGCATTTT.

The chain has TRBV19 and TRBJ2-2; TRBD1 agrees at 8 bases. CDR1 is LNHDA and CDR2 is SQIVND in the germline V gene (reference sequence). The CDR3 totals 16 residues. V shed 6 bases and J 5 bases; nucleotides not matched to a gene: 11. As DNA, the CDR3 is TGTGCCAGTAGAAGTGGACAGGGTTGGTATACCGGGGAGCTGTTTTTT. This codes for CASRSGQGWYTGELFF.

The rearrangement joins TRBV7-3 to TRBJ2-2; the D is unclear. V was clipped by 4 bases and J by 1 base, with 7 bases between them. Per the germline V gene, CDR1 is SGHTA and CDR2 is FQGTGA. This CDR3 comprises 14 residues. CDR3 coding DNA: TGTGCCAGCAGCTCCTCATTGAACACCGGGGAGCTGTTTTTT. It specifies CASSSSLNTGELFF.

V usage is TRBV9 and J usage is TRBJ2-2; D not certain. The CDR3 is 18 residues long. Per germline, CDR1 SGDLS and CDR2 YYNGEE. The V and J ends lost 0 bases and 4 bases respectively, with 19 bases between them. In DNA, the CDR3 is TGTGCCAGCAGCGTAGGGGGTTACGGACGGTCGCTCACCGGGGAGCTGTTTTTT. It is translated as CASSVGGYGRSLTGELFF.

This clone is a singleton in its sample. This chain connects TRBV30 to TRBJ2-7, with D unclear. Trimming cost V 2 bases and J 6 bases, with 8 bases left between them. The germline CDR1 and CDR2 sequences are GTSNPN and SVGIG (reference sequence). The CDR3 has 11 amino acids. The DNA for the CDR3 is TGTGCCTGGAGTTTGATAAGCGAGCAGTACTTC. Its protein is CAWSLISEQYF.

The CDR3 sequence: CAISERDSREAFF. The CDR3 bases are TGTGCCATCAGTGAGAGGGACAGCCGGGAAGCTTTCTTT. The chain employs TRBV10-3 and TRBJ1-1; the match to TRBD1 covers 7 bases. CDR3 length: 13 residues. CDR1 ENHRY and CDR2 SYGVKD come from the germline V gene. The V and J ends lost 2 bases and 8 bases, in that order; junction bases with no gene match: 5.

The chain uses TRBV19 and TRBJ1-1, with D possibly TRBD1 on 5 matching bases. V was clipped by 5 bases and J by 3 bases, with 19 bases between them. The CDR3 is 16 residues long. Germline V lookup: CDR1 LNHDA, CDR2 SQIVND (reference sequence). The CDR3 sequence is CASSPLRQGLHTEAFF. The CDR3 DNA reads TGTGCCAGTAGTCCATTGAGGCAGGGTTTACACACTGAAGCTTTCTTT.

The chain employs TRBV19 and TRBJ1-1; TRBD1 might be the D (5 bases). This CDR3 region has 14 residues. V was shortened by 5 bases and J by 8 bases, with 18 bases between the two germline ends. From germline, CDR1 is LNHDA and CDR2 SQIVND (reference sequence). In DNA form, the CDR3 reads TGTGCCAGTAGTGGGGACGAGGGTATCACCGAAGCTTTCTTT. It specifies CASSGDEGITEAFF. Together with reference TRBV19 and TRBJ1-1, the CDR3 gives the full variable domain: DGGITQSPKYLFRKEGQNVTLSCEQNLNHDAMYWYRQDPGQGLRLIYYSQIVNDFQKGDIAEGYSVSREKKESFPLTVTSAQKNPTAFYLCASSGDEGITEAFFGQGTRLTVV.

This clone was detected only a few times. V and J are TRBV2 and TRBJ2-7, with D possibly called TRBD1 or TRBD2 (7 bases each). CDR1 and CDR2 (germline): SNHLY, FYNNEI. V lost 1 base to trimming and J lost 7 bases, with 14 bases between them. The CDR3 totals 14 residues. The CDR3 DNA is TGTGCCAGCAGTGAAGGCAGGGGGGGACTGGAGCAGTACTTC. Its protein is CASSEGRGGLEQYF.

V gene TRBV27 combines with J gene TRBJ1-5; possibly TRBD1 for D (5 bases). Germline CDR1 and CDR2: MNHEY and SMNVEV (reference sequence). The V gene lost 10 bases and the J gene lost 2 bases, with 15 bases spanning the gap. This CDR3 is 14 amino acids long. CDR3 region: CATRPTGGNQPQHF. CDR3 DNA sequence: TGTGCCACCCGTCCCACGGGGGGCAATCAGCCCCAGCATTTT.

The chain uses TRBV27 and TRBJ2-7; 8 bases map to TRBD1. The CDR3 spans 17 residues. V lost 6 bases to trimming and J lost 4 bases; unmatched junction nucleotides: 17. Germline CDR1 is MNHEY and CDR2 is SMNVEV (reference sequence). The CDR3 spells CASRYPGTGRGRYEQYF. CDR3 bases: TGTGCCAGCAGATACCCCGGGACAGGTAGGGGTCGTTACGAGCAGTACTTC.

The gene calls are TRBV5-4 and TRBJ1-2; weak D call: TRBD1 (5 bases). Trimming shortened V by 4 bases and J by 6 bases, and 13 bases separated the two germline ends. This CDR3 contains 13 residues. CDR1 and CDR2 from the germline V gene are SGHNT and YYREEE (reference sequence). CDR3 protein: CASSPGGGNGYTF. The CDR3 bases are TGTGCCAGCAGCCCCGGCGGGGGAAATGGCTACACCTTC.

V usage is TRBV6-4 and J usage is TRBJ1-3; D is ambiguous. Germline CDR1 MRHNA, CDR2 SNTAGT. The V gene lost 7 bases and the J gene lost 0 bases, with 7 bases spanning the gap. The CDR3 runs 13 residues. The CDR3: CASKEDSGNTIYF. The CDR3 DNA reads as TGTGCCAGCAAGGAAGACTCTGGAAACACCATATATTTT.

J is TRBJ1-3 and V is TRBV6-5, with 8 bases that match TRBD1. V lost 8 bases, J lost 9 bases, and 9 bases stayed unmatched. CDR3 size: 13 residues. Germline CDR1 reads MNHEY; CDR2 reads SVGAGI. CDR3 in amino acids: CASARQGTFTIYF. CDR3 nucleotide sequence: TGTGCCAGCGCGCGACAGGGGACGTTCACCATATATTTT.